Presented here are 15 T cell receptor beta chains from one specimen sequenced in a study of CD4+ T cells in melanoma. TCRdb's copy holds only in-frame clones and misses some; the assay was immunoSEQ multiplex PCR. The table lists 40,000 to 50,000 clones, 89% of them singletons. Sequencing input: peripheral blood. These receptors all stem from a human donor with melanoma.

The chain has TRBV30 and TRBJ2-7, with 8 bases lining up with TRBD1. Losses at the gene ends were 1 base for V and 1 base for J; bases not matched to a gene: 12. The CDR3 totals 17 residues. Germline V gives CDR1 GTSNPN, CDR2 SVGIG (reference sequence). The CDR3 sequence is CAWSDPGGQGKSYEQYF. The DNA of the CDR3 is TGTGCCTGGAGTGACCCCGGAGGACAGGGTAAATCCTACGAGCAGTACTTC.

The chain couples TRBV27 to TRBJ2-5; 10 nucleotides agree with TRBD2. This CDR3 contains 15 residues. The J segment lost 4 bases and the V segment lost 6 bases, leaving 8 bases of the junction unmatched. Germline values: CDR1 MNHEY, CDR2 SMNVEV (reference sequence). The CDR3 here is CASRRAGGPGETQYF. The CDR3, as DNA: TGTGCCAGCAGGCGAGCGGGGGGGCCGGGAGAGACCCAGTACTTC.

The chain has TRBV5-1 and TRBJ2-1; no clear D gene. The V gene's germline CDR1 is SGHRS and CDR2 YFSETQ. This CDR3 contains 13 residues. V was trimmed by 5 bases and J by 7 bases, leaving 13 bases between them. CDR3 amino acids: CASSYEDINEQFF. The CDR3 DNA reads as TGCGCCAGCAGTTATGAGGATATTAATGAGCAGTTCTTC.

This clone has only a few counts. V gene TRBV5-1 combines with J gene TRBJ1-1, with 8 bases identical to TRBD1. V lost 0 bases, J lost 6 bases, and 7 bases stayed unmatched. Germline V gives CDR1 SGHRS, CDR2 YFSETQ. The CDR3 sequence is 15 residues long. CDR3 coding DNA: TGCGCCAGCAGCTTGGGGCAGGGGGCGAGATCTGAAGCTTTCTTT. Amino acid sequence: CASSLGQGARSEAFF.

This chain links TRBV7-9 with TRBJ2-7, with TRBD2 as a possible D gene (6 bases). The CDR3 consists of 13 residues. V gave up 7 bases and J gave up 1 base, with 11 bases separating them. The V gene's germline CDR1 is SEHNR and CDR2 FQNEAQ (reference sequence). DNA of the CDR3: TGTGCCAGCAAGGAGGGGAGATCCTACGAGCAGTACTTC. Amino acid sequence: CASKEGRSYEQYF. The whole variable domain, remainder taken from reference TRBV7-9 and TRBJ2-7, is DTGVSQNPRHKITKRGQNVTFRCDPISEHNRLYWYRQTLGQGPEFLTYFQNEAQLEKSRLLSDRFSAERPKGSFSTLEIQRTEQGDSAMYLCASKEGRSYEQYFGPGTRLTVT.

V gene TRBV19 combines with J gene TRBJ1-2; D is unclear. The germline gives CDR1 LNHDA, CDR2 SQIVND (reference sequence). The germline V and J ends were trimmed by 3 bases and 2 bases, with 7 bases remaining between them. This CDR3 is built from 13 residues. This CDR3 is CASSITPNYGYTF. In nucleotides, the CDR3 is TGTGCCAGTAGTATTACACCGAACTATGGCTACACCTTC.

For the CDR3, the DNA is TGTGCCAGCAGTTTAGGTTCGGGACGGATTAATTCACCCCTCCACTTT. Translating gives CASSLGSGRINSPLHF. V is TRBV27 and J is TRBJ1-6; tentative D call: TRBD1 (5 bases). The V end lost 2 bases, the J end lost 6 bases, and 14 bases lay between the germline ends. This CDR3 comprises 16 residues. Germline-derived CDR1 and CDR2 are MNHEY and SMNVEV (reference sequence).

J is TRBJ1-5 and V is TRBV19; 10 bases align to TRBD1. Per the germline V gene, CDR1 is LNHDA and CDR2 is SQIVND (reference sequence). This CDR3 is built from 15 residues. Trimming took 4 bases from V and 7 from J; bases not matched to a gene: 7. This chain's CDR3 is CASSKTGGAGQPQHF. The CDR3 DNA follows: TGTGCCAGTAGTAAGACAGGGGGCGCGGGACAGCCCCAGCATTTT.

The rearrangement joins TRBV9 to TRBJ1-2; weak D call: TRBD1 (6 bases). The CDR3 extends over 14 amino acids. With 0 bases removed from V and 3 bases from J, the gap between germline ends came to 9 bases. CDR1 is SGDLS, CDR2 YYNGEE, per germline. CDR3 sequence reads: CASSVGGQDYGYTF. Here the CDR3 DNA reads TGTGCCAGCAGCGTAGGGGGGCAGGACTATGGCTACACCTTC.

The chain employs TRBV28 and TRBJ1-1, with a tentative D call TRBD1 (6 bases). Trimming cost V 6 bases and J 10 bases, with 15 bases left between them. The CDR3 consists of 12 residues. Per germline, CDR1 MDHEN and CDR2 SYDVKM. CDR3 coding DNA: TGTGCCAGCAGCACAGGGACCCGGGGAGCTTTCTTT. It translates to CASSTGTRGAFF.

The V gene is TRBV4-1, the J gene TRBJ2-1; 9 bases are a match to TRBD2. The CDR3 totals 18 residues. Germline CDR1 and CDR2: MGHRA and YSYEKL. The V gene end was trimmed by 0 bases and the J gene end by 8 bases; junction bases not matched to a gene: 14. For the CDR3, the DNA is TGCGCCAGCAGCCAAGATCTTCTAGCGGGGACGAGATACGATGAGCAGTTCTTC. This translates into CASSQDLLAGTRYDEQFF.

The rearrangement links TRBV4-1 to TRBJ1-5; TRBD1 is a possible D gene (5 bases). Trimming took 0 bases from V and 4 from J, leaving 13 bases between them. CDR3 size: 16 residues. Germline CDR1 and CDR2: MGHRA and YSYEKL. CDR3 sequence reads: CASSQEGPGNNQPQHF. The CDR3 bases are TGCGCCAGCAGCCAAGAGGGGCCAGGGAATAATCAGCCCCAGCATTTT.

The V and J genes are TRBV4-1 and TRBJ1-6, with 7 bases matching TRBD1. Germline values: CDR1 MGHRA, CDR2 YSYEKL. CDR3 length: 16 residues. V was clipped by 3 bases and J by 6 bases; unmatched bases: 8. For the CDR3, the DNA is TGCGCCAGCAGCCAGGACTGGACAGGAGGTAATTCACCCCTCCACTTT. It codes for CASSQDWTGGNSPLHF.

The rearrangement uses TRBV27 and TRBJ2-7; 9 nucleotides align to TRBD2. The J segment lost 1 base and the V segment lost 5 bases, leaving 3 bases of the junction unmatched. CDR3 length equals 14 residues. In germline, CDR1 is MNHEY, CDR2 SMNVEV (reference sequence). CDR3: CASSPGLASYEQYF. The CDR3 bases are TGTGCCAGCAGTCCGGGACTAGCATCCTACGAGCAGTACTTC.

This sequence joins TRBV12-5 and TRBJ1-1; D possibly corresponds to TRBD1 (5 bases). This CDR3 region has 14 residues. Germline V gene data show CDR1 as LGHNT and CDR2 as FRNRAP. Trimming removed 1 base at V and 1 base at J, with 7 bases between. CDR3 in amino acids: CASGLGGQNTEAFF. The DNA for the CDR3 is TGTGCTAGTGGTTTGGGAGGACAGAACACTGAAGCTTTCTTT.